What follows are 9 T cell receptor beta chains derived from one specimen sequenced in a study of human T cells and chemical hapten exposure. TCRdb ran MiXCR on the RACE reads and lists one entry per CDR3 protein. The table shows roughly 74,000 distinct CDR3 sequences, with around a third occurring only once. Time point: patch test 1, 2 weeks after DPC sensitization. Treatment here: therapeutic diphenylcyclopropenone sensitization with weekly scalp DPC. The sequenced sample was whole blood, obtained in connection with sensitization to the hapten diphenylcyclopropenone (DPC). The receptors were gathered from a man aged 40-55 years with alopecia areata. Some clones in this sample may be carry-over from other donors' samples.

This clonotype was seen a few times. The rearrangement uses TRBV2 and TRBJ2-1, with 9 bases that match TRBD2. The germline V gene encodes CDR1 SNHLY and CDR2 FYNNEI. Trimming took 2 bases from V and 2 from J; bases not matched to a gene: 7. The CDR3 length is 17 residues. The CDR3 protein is CASSEMASGTAYNEQFF. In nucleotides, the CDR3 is TGTGCCAGCAGTGAAATGGCTAGCGGGACCGCCTACAATGAGCAGTTCTTC.

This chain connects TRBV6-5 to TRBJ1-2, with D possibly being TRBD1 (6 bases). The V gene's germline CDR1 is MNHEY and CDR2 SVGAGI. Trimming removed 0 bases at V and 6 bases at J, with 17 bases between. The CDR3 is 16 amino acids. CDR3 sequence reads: CASSYSSTGSENGYTF. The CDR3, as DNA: TGTGCCAGCAGTTACTCATCGACAGGTAGCGAGAATGGCTACACCTTC.

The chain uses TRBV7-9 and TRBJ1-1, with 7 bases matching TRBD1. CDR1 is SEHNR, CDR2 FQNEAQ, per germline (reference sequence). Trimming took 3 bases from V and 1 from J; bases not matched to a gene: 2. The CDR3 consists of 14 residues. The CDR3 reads CASSLGQKNTEAFF. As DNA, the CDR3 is TGTGCCAGCAGCTTGGGACAGAAGAACACTGAAGCTTTCTTT.

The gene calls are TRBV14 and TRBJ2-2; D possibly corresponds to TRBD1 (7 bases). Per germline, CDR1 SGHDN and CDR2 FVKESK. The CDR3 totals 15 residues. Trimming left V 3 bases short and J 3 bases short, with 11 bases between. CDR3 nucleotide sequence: TGTGCCAGCAGCCACAGGGGGACTTACACCGGGGAGCTGTTTTTT. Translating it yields CASSHRGTYTGELFF. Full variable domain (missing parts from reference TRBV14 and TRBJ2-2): EAGVTQFPSHSVIEKGQTVTLRCDPISGHDNLYWYRRVMGKEIKFLLHFVKESKQDESGMPNNRFLAERTGGTYSTLKVQPAELEDSGVYFCASSHRGTYTGELFFGEGSRLTVL.

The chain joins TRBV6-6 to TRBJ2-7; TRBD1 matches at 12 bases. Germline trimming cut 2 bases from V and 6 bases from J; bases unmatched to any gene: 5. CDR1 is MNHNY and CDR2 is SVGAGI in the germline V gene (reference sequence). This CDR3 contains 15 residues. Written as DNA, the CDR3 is TGTGCCAGCAGTTACACCGGGACAGGGGGCGGCGAGCAGTACTTC. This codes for CASSYTGTGGGEQYF.

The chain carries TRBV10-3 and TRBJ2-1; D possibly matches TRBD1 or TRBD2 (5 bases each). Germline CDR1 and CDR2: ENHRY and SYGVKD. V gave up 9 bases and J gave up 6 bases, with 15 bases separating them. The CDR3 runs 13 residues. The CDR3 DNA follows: TGTGCCATTTCACACGGGGCAGGCAATGAGCAGTTCTTC. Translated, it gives CAISHGAGNEQFF.

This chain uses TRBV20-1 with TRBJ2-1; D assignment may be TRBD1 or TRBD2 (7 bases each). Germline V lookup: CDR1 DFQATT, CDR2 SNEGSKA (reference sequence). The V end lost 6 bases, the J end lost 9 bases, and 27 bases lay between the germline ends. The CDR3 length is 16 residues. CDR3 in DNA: TGCAGTGCCAGGGGGGGGTCTAGCCCGTCACCCGCTGAGCAGTTCTTC. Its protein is CSARGGSSPSPAEQFF.

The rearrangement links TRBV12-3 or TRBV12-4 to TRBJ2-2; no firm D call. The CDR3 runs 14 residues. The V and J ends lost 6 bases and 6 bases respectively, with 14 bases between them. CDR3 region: CASSINGRAGELFF. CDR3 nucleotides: TGTGCCAGCAGCATTAACGGACGGGCCGGGGAGCTGTTTTTT.

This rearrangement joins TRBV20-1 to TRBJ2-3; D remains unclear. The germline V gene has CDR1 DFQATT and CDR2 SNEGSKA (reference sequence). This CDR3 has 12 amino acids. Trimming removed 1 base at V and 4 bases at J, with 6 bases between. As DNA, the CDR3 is TGCAGTGCTAGAGGCCAGGCAGATACGCAGTATTTT. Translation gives CSARGQADTQYF.